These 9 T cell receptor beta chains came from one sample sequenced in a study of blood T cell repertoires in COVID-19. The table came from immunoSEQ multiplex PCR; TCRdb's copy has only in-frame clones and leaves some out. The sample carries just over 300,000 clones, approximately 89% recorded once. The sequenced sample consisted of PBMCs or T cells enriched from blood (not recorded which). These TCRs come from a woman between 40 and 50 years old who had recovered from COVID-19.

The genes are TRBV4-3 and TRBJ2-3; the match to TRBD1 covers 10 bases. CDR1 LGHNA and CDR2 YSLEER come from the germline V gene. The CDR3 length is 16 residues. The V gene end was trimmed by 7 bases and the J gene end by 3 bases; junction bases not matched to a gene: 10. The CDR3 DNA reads TGCGCCAGCAACGATTACGGGACAGGGGTGACAGATACGCAGTATTTT. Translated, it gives CASNDYGTGVTDTQYF.

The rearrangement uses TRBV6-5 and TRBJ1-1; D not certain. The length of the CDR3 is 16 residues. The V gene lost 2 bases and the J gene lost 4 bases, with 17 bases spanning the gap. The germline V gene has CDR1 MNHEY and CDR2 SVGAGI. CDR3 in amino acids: CASSYTPGPGSTEAFF. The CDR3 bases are TGTGCCAGCAGTTACACGCCGGGTCCTGGGAGCACTGAAGCTTTCTTT.

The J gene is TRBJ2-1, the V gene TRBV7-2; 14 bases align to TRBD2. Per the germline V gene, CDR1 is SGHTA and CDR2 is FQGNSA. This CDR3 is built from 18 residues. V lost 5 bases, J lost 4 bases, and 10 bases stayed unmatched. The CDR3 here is CASSPRLAGGPVYNEQFF. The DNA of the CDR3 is TGTGCCAGCAGCCCCCGACTAGCGGGGGGGCCCGTTTACAATGAGCAGTTCTTC.

This CDR3 is CASSLGLAGRTGELFF. Written as DNA, the CDR3 is TGTGCCAGCAGCCTCGGACTAGCGGGAAGAACCGGGGAGCTGTTTTTT. The chain has TRBV3-1 (or the pseudogene TRBV3-2) and TRBJ2-2; 12 positions agree with TRBD2. The V segment lost 4 bases and the J segment 5 bases; nucleotides outside the gene matches: 5. This CDR3 is built from 16 residues. Germline loops: CDR1 LGHDT, CDR2 YNNKEL (reference sequence).

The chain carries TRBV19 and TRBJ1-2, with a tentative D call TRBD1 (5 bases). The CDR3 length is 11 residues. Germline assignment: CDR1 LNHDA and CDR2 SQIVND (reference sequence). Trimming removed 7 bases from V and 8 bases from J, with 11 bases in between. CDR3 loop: CASNQGGGYTF. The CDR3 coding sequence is TGTGCCAGTAACCAGGGTGGAGGCTACACCTTC.

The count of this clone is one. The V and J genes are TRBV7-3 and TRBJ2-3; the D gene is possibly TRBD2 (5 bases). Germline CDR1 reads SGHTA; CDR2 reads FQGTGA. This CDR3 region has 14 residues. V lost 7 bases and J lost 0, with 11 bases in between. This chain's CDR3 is CASKRAASTDTQYF. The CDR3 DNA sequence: TGTGCCAGCAAGAGGGCGGCTAGCACAGATACGCAGTATTTT.

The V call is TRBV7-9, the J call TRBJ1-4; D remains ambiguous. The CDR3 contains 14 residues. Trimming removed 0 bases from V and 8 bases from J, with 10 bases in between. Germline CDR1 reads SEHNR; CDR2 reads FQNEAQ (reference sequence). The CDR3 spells CASSLALSSEKLFF. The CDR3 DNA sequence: TGTGCCAGCAGCTTAGCGCTTTCGAGCGAAAAACTGTTTTTT.

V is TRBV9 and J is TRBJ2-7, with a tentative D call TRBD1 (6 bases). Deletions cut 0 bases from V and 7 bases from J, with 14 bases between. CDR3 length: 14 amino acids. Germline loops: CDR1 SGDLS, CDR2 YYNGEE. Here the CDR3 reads CASSVDVGAEEQYF. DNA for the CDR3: TGTGCCAGCAGCGTAGATGTGGGGGCTGAAGAGCAGTACTTC.

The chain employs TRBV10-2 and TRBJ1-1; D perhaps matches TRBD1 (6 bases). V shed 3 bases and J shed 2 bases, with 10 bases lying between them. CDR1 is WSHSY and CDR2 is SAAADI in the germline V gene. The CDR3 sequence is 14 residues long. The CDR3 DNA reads TGCGCCAGCAGTGACAGGGGCACTAACACTGAAGCTTTCTTT. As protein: CASSDRGTNTEAFF.